This entry describes one T cell receptor (beta chain). The CDR3 totals 14 residues. The V and J ends lost 7 bases and 3 bases respectively, with 15 bases between them. From germline, CDR1 is LGHNT and CDR2 FRNRAP. The data are from a study of neoadjuvant anti-PD-1 for oral cavity cancer. Some clones are missing from TCRdb's copy, which holds only in-frame ones; the method was immunoSEQ multiplex PCR. The sample consists of around 14,000 clones, roughly three quarters of them appearing once. The material sequenced was PBMCs, taken before nivolumab (anti-PD-1) treatment. This receptor was obtained from a person between 40 and 79 years old with oral cavity squamous cell carcinoma. The chain links TRBV12-5 to TRBJ2-5, with a weak D call TRBD2 (5 bases). CDR3 bases: TGTGCTAGTGCTCCTGGAGGCTACAAAGAGACCCAGTACTTC. This gives the protein CASAPGGYKETQYF.